What follows describes a single T cell receptor (beta chain). Germline values: CDR1 KGHSH, CDR2 LQKENI. The CDR3 runs 12 residues. V was shortened by 6 bases and J by 4 bases, with 9 bases between the two germline ends. This specimen comes from a study of shared clonotypes between healthy human individuals. It was into CD45RA+ naive and CD45RA-negative memory subsets that the CD4+ cells were split. In replicate PCRs of sorted subsets, approximately 210 ng DNA, about 30,000 T cell genomes, was used. Produced via immunoSEQ multiplex PCR; TCRdb's table is partial and in-frame only. The table includes more than 2,000,000 clones, about 92% detected once.

The sample was naive CD4+ T cells from PBMCs. Subset: CD45RA+ positively selected. J is TRBJ2-5 and V is TRBV18; D not certain. The TCR originated in a man aged 18 to 29 in good health. Some clones in this sample may be carry-over from other donors' samples. CDR3 bases: TGTGCCAGCTCTCGAACAAGAGAGACCCAGTACTTC. It specifies CASSRTRETQYF.